The rows below give T cell receptor beta chains drawn from one sample of a study of T cell responses to AZD1222 COVID-19 vaccine. Generated by immunoSEQ multiplex PCR, the TCRdb table keeps only in-frame clones and is missing some. Here the sample spans about 120,000 clones, about 89% being singletons. The source was peripheral blood, collected on day 0 of AZD1222 vaccination. The source of these receptors is an adult in good health. The CDR3 runs from the conserved cysteine through the conserved F or W. Each record gives: D gene, clone size, J gene, V gene, CDR3 protein, CDR3 DNA. The D gene is left open where the match is weak. Clone size is shown for a subset of rows, as once, few, many or a class of expanded clone.

d_gene: NA
abundance: NA
j_gene: TRBJ1-1
v_gene: TRBV7-2
CDR3aa: CASPEPPGKDTEAFF
CDR3nt: TGTGCCAGCCCCGAGCCCCCGGGGAAGGACACTGAAGCTTTCTTT

d_gene: TRBD1
abundance: NA
j_gene: TRBJ1-2
v_gene: TRBV7-9
CDR3aa: CASSTRQGGGYTF
CDR3nt: TGTGCCAGCAGCACCCGACAGGGTGGTGGCTACACCTTC

d_gene: NA
abundance: NA
j_gene: TRBJ1-1
v_gene: TRBV18
CDR3aa: CASSRTADTEAFF
CDR3nt: TGTGCCAGCTCACGGACAGCCGACACTGAAGCTTTCTTT

d_gene: NA
abundance: NA
j_gene: TRBJ1-5
v_gene: TRBV5-5
CDR3aa: CASSLGQGWENQPQHF
CDR3nt: TGTGCCAGCAGCTTGGGGCAGGGGTGGGAAAACCAGCCCCAGCATTTT

d_gene: TRBD2
abundance: NA
j_gene: TRBJ2-7
v_gene: TRBV6-2/TRBV6-3
CDR3aa: CASSNPGGAYEQYF
CDR3nt: TGTGCCAGCAGTAACCCCGGGGGGGCCTACGAGCAGTACTTC

d_gene: TRBD1
abundance: NA
j_gene: TRBJ1-5
v_gene: TRBV27
CDR3aa: CASSWTGVYQPQHF
CDR3nt: TGTGCCAGCAGTTGGACAGGGGTTTATCAGCCCCAGCATTTT

d_gene: NA
abundance: NA
j_gene: TRBJ2-7
v_gene: TRBV5-1
CDR3aa: CASSLAYPEQYF
CDR3nt: TGCGCCAGCAGCTTGGCCTACCCCGAGCAGTACTTC

d_gene: NA
abundance: NA
j_gene: TRBJ2-5
v_gene: TRBV5-4
CDR3aa: CASSSLLQETQYF
CDR3nt: TGTGCCAGCAGCTCCCTCCTCCAAGAGACCCAGTACTTC

d_gene: NA
abundance: NA
j_gene: TRBJ1-2
v_gene: TRBV6-5
CDR3aa: CASSYSGYGYTF
CDR3nt: TGTGCCAGCAGTTACTCGGGGTATGGCTACACCTTC

d_gene: TRBD1
abundance: NA
j_gene: TRBJ2-4
v_gene: TRBV9
CDR3aa: CASSVGGTGLNIQYF
CDR3nt: TGTGCCAGCAGCGTAGGTGGGACAGGGTTAAACATTCAGTACTTC

d_gene: NA
abundance: once
j_gene: TRBJ1-1
v_gene: TRBV19
CDR3aa: CASSIGGEGTEAFF
CDR3nt: TGTGCCAGTAGTATAGGGGGCGAGGGGACTGAAGCTTTCTTT

d_gene: NA
abundance: NA
j_gene: TRBJ2-7
v_gene: TRBV7-2
CDR3aa: CASSLTTGSYEQYF
CDR3nt: TGTGCCAGCAGCCTTACGACAGGCTCCTACGAGCAGTACTTC

d_gene: NA
abundance: NA
j_gene: TRBJ1-2
v_gene: TRBV5-5
CDR3aa: CASSLAGLEVYGYTF
CDR3nt: TGTGCCAGCAGCTTGGCGGGTTTGGAGGTCTATGGCTACACCTTC

d_gene: NA
abundance: few
j_gene: TRBJ1-1
v_gene: TRBV10-1
CDR3aa: CASSDEMNTEAFF
CDR3nt: TGCGCCAGCAGTGATGAGATGAACACTGAAGCTTTCTTT

d_gene: NA
abundance: NA
j_gene: TRBJ1-1
v_gene: TRBV7-9
CDR3aa: CASSLVHTEAFF
CDR3nt: TGTGCCAGCAGCCTGGTCCACACTGAAGCTTTCTTT

d_gene: NA
abundance: NA
j_gene: TRBJ2-2
v_gene: TRBV5-1
CDR3aa: CASSFNSLTNTGELFF
CDR3nt: TGCGCCAGCAGCTTTAATTCGCTAACGAACACCGGGGAGCTGTTTTTT

d_gene: NA
abundance: once
j_gene: TRBJ2-7
v_gene: TRBV7-8
CDR3aa: CASSLGGVLRQYF
CDR3nt: TGTGCCAGCAGCTTAGGCGGGGTTCTACGGCAGTACTTC

d_gene: NA
abundance: once
j_gene: TRBJ1-1
v_gene: TRBV29-1
CDR3aa: CSVSQGPLGTEAFF
CDR3nt: TGCAGCGTCTCCCAGGGGCCTCTGGGAACTGAAGCTTTCTTT

d_gene: NA
abundance: NA
j_gene: TRBJ1-5
v_gene: TRBV27
CDR3aa: CASQPGLYLDSNQPQHF
CDR3nt: TGTGCCAGCCAGCCCGGACTGTATCTGGATAGCAATCAGCCCCAGCATTTT

d_gene: NA
abundance: NA
j_gene: TRBJ1-2
v_gene: TRBV3-1/TRBV3-2
CDR3aa: CASSHWGKDFGYTF
CDR3nt: TGTGCCAGCAGCCACTGGGGAAAAGACTTTGGCTACACCTTC

d_gene: NA
abundance: NA
j_gene: TRBJ2-5
v_gene: TRBV27
CDR3aa: CASSLSGVQETQYF
CDR3nt: TGTGCCAGCAGTTTATCTGGCGTCCAAGAGACCCAGTACTTC

d_gene: NA
abundance: NA
j_gene: TRBJ2-7
v_gene: TRBV5-5
CDR3aa: CASSLWDTPYEQYF
CDR3nt: TGTGCCAGCAGCTTGTGGGACACCCCCTACGAGCAGTACTTC

d_gene: NA
abundance: NA
j_gene: TRBJ1-1
v_gene: TRBV5-8
CDR3aa: CASSLAVGHPRAFF
CDR3nt: TGTGCCAGCAGCTTGGCCGTCGGACACCCCAGGGCTTTCTTT

d_gene: NA
abundance: NA
j_gene: TRBJ1-2
v_gene: TRBV6-5
CDR3aa: CASGRGVYGYTF
CDR3nt: TGTGCCAGCGGTCGGGGGGTCTATGGCTACACCTTC

d_gene: NA
abundance: NA
j_gene: TRBJ2-5
v_gene: TRBV28
CDR3aa: CASSLFLETQYF
CDR3nt: TGTGCCAGCAGTTTGTTTCTGGAGACCCAGTACTTC

d_gene: NA
abundance: NA
j_gene: TRBJ1-5
v_gene: TRBV9
CDR3aa: CASSVGPEGPQHF
CDR3nt: TGTGCCAGCAGCGTAGGGCCAGAAGGGCCCCAGCATTTT

d_gene: NA
abundance: NA
j_gene: TRBJ1-1
v_gene: TRBV19
CDR3aa: CASSIDVDTEAFF
CDR3nt: TGTGCCAGTAGTATAGATGTCGACACTGAAGCTTTCTTT

d_gene: TRBD1
abundance: NA
j_gene: TRBJ1-5
v_gene: TRBV6-6
CDR3aa: CASRDRVSQPQHF
CDR3nt: TGTGCCAGCAGAGACAGGGTGAGTCAGCCCCAGCATTTT

d_gene: NA
abundance: NA
j_gene: TRBJ2-1
v_gene: TRBV7-9
CDR3aa: CASSSRRLGYNEQFF
CDR3nt: TGTGCCAGCAGCTCTCGGAGACTAGGCTACAATGAGCAGTTCTTC

d_gene: NA
abundance: few
j_gene: TRBJ1-1
v_gene: TRBV7-9
CDR3aa: CASSHHRARSMNTEAFF
CDR3nt: TGTGCCAGCAGCCACCATCGGGCGAGGAGTATGAACACTGAAGCTTTCTTT

d_gene: NA
abundance: NA
j_gene: TRBJ1-2
v_gene: TRBV28
CDR3aa: CASSSGAYYGYTF
CDR3nt: TGTGCCAGCAGTTCAGGGGCGTACTATGGCTACACCTTC

d_gene: NA
abundance: few
j_gene: TRBJ2-6
v_gene: TRBV15
CDR3aa: CATSRDTGANVLTF
CDR3nt: TGTGCCACCAGCAGGGACACTGGGGCCAACGTCCTGACTTTC

d_gene: TRBD2
abundance: NA
j_gene: TRBJ2-1
v_gene: TRBV18
CDR3aa: CASSYRGGTYNEQFF
CDR3nt: TGTGCCAGCTCATATCGGGGGGGCACCTACAATGAGCAGTTCTTC

d_gene: TRBD1
abundance: once
j_gene: TRBJ1-4
v_gene: TRBV3-1/TRBV3-2
CDR3aa: CASRADRVGEKLFF
CDR3nt: TGTGCCAGCAGAGCCGACAGGGTGGGTGAAAAACTGTTTTTT

d_gene: NA
abundance: NA
j_gene: TRBJ1-2
v_gene: TRBV7-8
CDR3aa: CASSIGVVLSANYGYTF
CDR3nt: TGTGCCAGCAGCATAGGGGTCGTATTATCTGCTAACTATGGCTACACCTTC

d_gene: NA
abundance: few
j_gene: TRBJ2-7
v_gene: TRBV10-1
CDR3aa: CASSPGGTIPEQYF
CDR3nt: TGCGCCAGCAGTCCAGGGGGGACTATCCCCGAGCAGTACTTC

d_gene: NA
abundance: NA
j_gene: TRBJ2-6
v_gene: TRBV5-5
CDR3aa: CASSQGSGANVLTF
CDR3nt: TGTGCCAGCAGTCAGGGCTCTGGGGCCAACGTCCTGACTTTC

d_gene: NA
abundance: NA
j_gene: TRBJ1-1
v_gene: TRBV6-4
CDR3aa: CASSQNGGQLNTEAFF
CDR3nt: TGTGCCAGCAGCCAAAACGGTGGCCAGTTGAACACTGAAGCTTTCTTT

d_gene: NA
abundance: NA
j_gene: TRBJ1-6
v_gene: TRBV27
CDR3aa: CATRFGDRTNSPLHF
CDR3nt: TGTGCCACCCGGTTTGGTGACAGAACCAATTCACCCCTCCACTTT

d_gene: NA
abundance: NA
j_gene: TRBJ1-1
v_gene: TRBV28
CDR3aa: CASSFRRPEAFF
CDR3nt: TGTGCCAGCAGTTTCAGGCGTCCTGAAGCTTTCTTT

d_gene: NA
abundance: NA
j_gene: TRBJ2-1
v_gene: TRBV27
CDR3aa: CASSPVELREQFF
CDR3nt: TGTGCCAGCAGCCCCGTTGAGTTACGGGAGCAGTTCTTC

d_gene: TRBD2
abundance: NA
j_gene: TRBJ2-1
v_gene: TRBV27
CDR3aa: CASSSLAGYNEQFF
CDR3nt: TGTGCCAGCAGTTCACTAGCGGGATACAATGAGCAGTTCTTC

d_gene: NA
abundance: once
j_gene: TRBJ1-2
v_gene: TRBV30
CDR3aa: CAWSLGSLYGYTF
CDR3nt: TGTGCCTGGAGTTTAGGGTCCCTCTATGGCTACACCTTC

d_gene: TRBD2
abundance: NA
j_gene: TRBJ2-2
v_gene: TRBV7-2
CDR3aa: CASSLTSSTGELFF
CDR3nt: TGTGCCAGCAGCTTGACTAGCTCCACCGGGGAGCTGTTTTTT

d_gene: NA
abundance: NA
j_gene: TRBJ1-5
v_gene: TRBV7-3
CDR3aa: CASSLWLDSNQPQHF
CDR3nt: TGTGCCAGCAGCCTCTGGCTCGATAGCAATCAGCCCCAGCATTTT

d_gene: NA
abundance: NA
j_gene: TRBJ1-2
v_gene: TRBV6-5
CDR3aa: CASSYTGQSWGYTF
CDR3nt: TGTGCCAGCAGTTACACCGGACAGTCTTGGGGCTACACCTTC

d_gene: TRBD1
abundance: once
j_gene: TRBJ1-2
v_gene: TRBV28
CDR3aa: CASSLTGDGYTF
CDR3nt: TGTGCCAGCAGTTTGACAGGGGATGGCTACACCTTC

d_gene: NA
abundance: NA
j_gene: TRBJ1-2
v_gene: TRBV5-6
CDR3aa: CASSPIGVGDGNTF
CDR3nt: NA

d_gene: NA
abundance: NA
j_gene: TRBJ1-2
v_gene: TRBV6-5
CDR3aa: CAIWAGFRGYGYTF
CDR3nt: TGTGCCATCTGGGCCGGTTTTCGAGGTTATGGCTACACCTTC

d_gene: NA
abundance: NA
j_gene: TRBJ1-1
v_gene: TRBV5-5
CDR3aa: CASSRGSDTEAFF
CDR3nt: TGTGCCAGCAGCCGGGGGAGCGACACTGAAGCTTTCTTT

d_gene: NA
abundance: NA
j_gene: TRBJ1-5
v_gene: TRBV21-1
CDR3aa: CASSKEVEGAPNQPQHF
CDR3nt: TGTGCCAGCAGCAAAGAGGTGGAGGGGGCCCCCAATCAGCCCCAGCATTTT

d_gene: NA
abundance: NA
j_gene: TRBJ2-7
v_gene: TRBV29-1
CDR3aa: CSVVGRGEQYF
CDR3nt: TGCAGCGTTGTCGGTCGTGGCGAGCAGTACTTC

d_gene: TRBD1
abundance: NA
j_gene: TRBJ1-6
v_gene: TRBV18
CDR3aa: CASSPAGTGNSPLHF
CDR3nt: TGTGCCAGCTCACCAGCCGGGACAGGGAATTCACCCCTCCACTTT

d_gene: TRBD1
abundance: NA
j_gene: TRBJ2-1
v_gene: TRBV30
CDR3aa: CACYVPGQGHNEQFF
CDR3nt: TGTGCCTGTTACGTACCGGGACAGGGGCACAATGAGCAGTTCTTC

d_gene: NA
abundance: NA
j_gene: TRBJ2-2
v_gene: TRBV7-9
CDR3aa: CASSSRNGGRTGELFF
CDR3nt: TGTGCCAGCAGCTCCCGGAATGGAGGCCGGACCGGGGAGCTGTTTTTT

d_gene: NA
abundance: NA
j_gene: TRBJ1-2
v_gene: TRBV7-3
CDR3aa: CASSLTASGGYTF
CDR3nt: TGTGCCAGCAGCTTAACGGCCAGCGGAGGCTACACCTTC

d_gene: NA
abundance: NA
j_gene: TRBJ2-1
v_gene: TRBV6-2/TRBV6-3
CDR3aa: CASSYSGRGAGNEQFF
CDR3nt: TGTGCCAGCAGTTACTCTGGCAGGGGAGCAGGGAATGAGCAGTTCTTC